This T cell receptor beta chain was obtained from a study of blood T cells in healthy people across ages. This clonotype turned up a few times. The V gene end was trimmed by 5 bases and the J gene end by 2 bases; junction bases not matched to a gene: 7. Germline V lookup: CDR1 SGHTA, CDR2 FQGNSA. The CDR3 has 15 residues. A J-beta primer mix and a sample-barcoded 5' primer were used in a second PCR of about 7 to 12 cycles. TCRdb reprocessed the 5' RACE reads with MiXCR, giving one entry per CDR3 protein. The top ten hold about 32% of the sample, which has 730,000 or so distinct CDR3 sequences, approximately 40% seen once.

Input material: blood. The chain joins TRBV7-2 to TRBJ2-3, with TRBD1 matching over 7 bases. The clonotype comes from a man older than 75 in good health. The CDR3 protein is CASSQNRGLTDTQYF. DNA for the CDR3: TGTGCCAGCAGCCAGAACAGGGGCCTCACAGATACGCAGTATTTT.